This T cell receptor (beta chain) derives from a study of blood T cell repertoires in COVID-19. Overall study: Whether acute or convalescent, the COVID-19 samples came from the United States, Italy and Spain. In each case, the material was cDNA or gDNA derived from T cells, B-cell-depleted T cells, or PBMCs.

CDR3 size: 18 residues. CDR1 is LNHDA and CDR2 is SQIVND in the germline V gene (reference sequence). The V gene end was trimmed by 5 bases and the J gene end by 6 bases; junction bases not matched to a gene: 15. In the study's own analysis: Estimation of nucleated cell counts was performed using reference gene primer amplification. The assay was immunoSEQ multiplex PCR, and TCRdb's table has in-frame clones only and misses some. Clone size and V and J calls were adopted from that table, with D and trimming inferred from the DNA. In the table there are around 140,000 clones, 80% to 90% of which are singletons.

This clonotype was obtained from a man aged 45-65 years who had recovered from COVID-19. Sequenced material: peripheral blood. The V gene is TRBV19, the J gene TRBJ2-2; 10 bases fit TRBD2. CDR3 protein: CASSVRMERGGRAGELFF. DNA for the CDR3: TGTGCCAGTAGTGTCCGGATGGAGCGGGGGGGCAGGGCCGGGGAGCTGTTTTTT.